Each of the 7 T cell receptor beta chains below was sequenced from the same sample in a study of radiation and T cells in renal cell carcinoma. Some clones are missing from TCRdb's copy, which holds only in-frame ones; the method was immunoSEQ multiplex PCR. The repertoire holds approximately 150,000 clones, roughly nine tenths seen once, with approximately 4% in the top ten. Time point denoted: baseline pretreatment blood. The treatment was: 15 Gy SBRT to primary tumor, nephrectomy 4 weeks later. The sequencing used blood, collected from a patient whose treatment included radiotherapy and nephrectomy. Receptors were obtained from a woman aged 70-85 years with renal cell carcinoma.

This chain connects TRBV9 to TRBJ1-1; weak D call: TRBD1 (5 bases). The CDR3 consists of 14 residues. Germline CDR1 and CDR2: SGDLS and YYNGEE. Trimming removed 2 bases at V and 2 bases at J, with 10 bases between. The CDR3 here is CASSVGTGNTEAFF. CDR3 sequence (DNA): TGTGCCAGCAGCGTCGGGACGGGAAACACTGAAGCTTTCTTT.

Only one count was recorded for this clone. The chain carries TRBV28 and TRBJ1-1; D is possibly TRBD1 (5 bases). The CDR3 length is 14 residues. V was trimmed by 6 bases and J by 2 bases, leaving 13 bases between them. From germline, CDR1 is MDHEN and CDR2 SYDVKM. The DNA for the CDR3 is TGTGCCAGCAGAATTGGGACGGCTAACACTGAAGCTTTCTTT. Translation: CASRIGTANTEAFF.

V is TRBV5-4 and J is TRBJ2-1; unclear D gene. The CDR3 contains 17 residues. Trimming stripped 4 bases from V and 3 bases from J, with 20 bases between. Germline CDR1 reads SGHNT; CDR2 reads YYREEE (reference sequence). The CDR3 sequence is CASSLLRLATGYNEQFF. CDR3 DNA sequence: TGTGCCAGCAGCCTACTCCGATTAGCAACTGGCTACAATGAGCAGTTCTTC. Complete variable domain (other parts from reference TRBV5-4 and TRBJ2-1): ETGVTQSPTHLIKTRGQQVTLRCSSQSGHNTVSWYQQALGQGPQFIFQYYREEENGRGNFPPRFSGLQFPNYSSELNVNALELDDSALYLCASSLLRLATGYNEQFFGPGTRLTVL.

The gene calls are TRBV27 and TRBJ1-6; 10 nucleotides line up with TRBD1. The V segment lost 5 bases and the J segment 9 bases; nucleotides outside the gene matches: 4. Germline CDR1 MNHEY, CDR2 SMNVEV (reference sequence). This CDR3 contains 14 residues. CDR3 protein: CASSDRGLVSPLHF. The CDR3 DNA reads as TGTGCCAGCAGTGACAGGGGGCTGGTTTCACCCCTCCACTTT.

This chain links TRBV6-5 with TRBJ2-2, with 7 bases fitting TRBD1. Losses at the gene ends were 4 bases for V and 4 bases for J; bases not matched to a gene: 9. Germline V CDR1 and CDR2: MNHEY, SVGAGI. The CDR3 runs to 16 residues. The CDR3 bases are TGTGCCAGCAGTTTTAGGGGGCGAGTAAGCACCGGGGAGCTGTTTTTT. This encodes CASSFRGRVSTGELFF.

This clone was counted only a few times. The chain joins TRBV19 to TRBJ1-5; no firm D call. Looked up from germline, CDR1 is LNHDA and CDR2 is SQIVND (reference sequence). The V end lost 5 bases, the J end lost 3 bases, and 11 bases lay between the germline ends. CDR3 size: 14 residues. As DNA, the CDR3 is TGTGCCAGTAGTTCCGACCGAGACAATCAGCCCCAGCATTTT. Translation: CASSSDRDNQPQHF.

The chain is built from TRBV12-5 and TRBJ1-2; D is unresolved. The V gene lost 3 bases and the J gene lost 2 bases, with 10 bases spanning the gap. CDR3 size: 14 residues. Per germline, CDR1 LGHNT and CDR2 FRNRAP. CDR3: CASGFGEKNYGYTF. The CDR3, as DNA: TGTGCTAGTGGTTTTGGGGAGAAGAACTATGGCTACACCTTC. Supplemented by reference TRBV12-5 and TRBJ1-2, the full variable domain reads DARVTQTPRHKVTEMGQEVTMRCQPILGHNTVFWYRQTMMQGLELLAYFRNRAPLDDSGMPKDRFSAEMPDATLATLKIQPSEPRDSAVYFCASGFGEKNYGYTFGSGTRLTVV.